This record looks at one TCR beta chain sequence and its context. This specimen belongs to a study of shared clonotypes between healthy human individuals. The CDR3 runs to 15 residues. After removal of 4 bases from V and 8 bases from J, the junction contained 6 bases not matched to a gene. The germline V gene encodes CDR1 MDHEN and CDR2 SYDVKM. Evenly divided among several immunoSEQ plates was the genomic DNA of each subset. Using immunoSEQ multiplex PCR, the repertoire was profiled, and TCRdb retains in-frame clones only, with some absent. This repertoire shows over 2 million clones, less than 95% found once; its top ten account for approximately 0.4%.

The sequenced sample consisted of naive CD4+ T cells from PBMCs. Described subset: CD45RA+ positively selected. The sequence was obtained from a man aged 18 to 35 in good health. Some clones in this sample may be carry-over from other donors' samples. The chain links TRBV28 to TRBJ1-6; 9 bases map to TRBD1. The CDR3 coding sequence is TGTGCCAGCAGTTCGGGACAGGGTAGCGATTCACCCCTCCACTTT. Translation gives CASSSGQGSDSPLHF.